Sequencing of this TCR beta chain was carried out in a study of T-cell reconstitution after alpha-beta-depleted transplantation in children. Study observations and caveats: One year post-transplant, T-cell counts and diversity were largely derived from T cells produced anew.

Researchers prepared the TCRbeta library using unique molecular identifiers, the study reports. TCRdb ran MiXCR on the PCR reads and lists one entry per CDR3 protein. Of some 200,000 distinct CDR3 sequences listed, roughly 6% are singletons. Germline V gives CDR1 SQVTM, CDR2 ANQGSEA. The CDR3 contains 14 residues. After removal of 3 bases from V and 2 bases from J, the junction contained 4 bases not matched to a gene. This clonotype was counted many times. What it binds is unknown. The chain links TRBV29-1 to TRBJ2-3, with 8 bases aligning to TRBD2. The source of this sequence is a girl under two years old with combined immunodeficiency, due to receive a stem cell transplant. Sample: PBMCs, taken before TCRalphabeta/CD19-depleted stem cell transplant. CDR3 residues: CSVELAGNTDTQYF. DNA of the CDR3: TGCAGCGTTGAGTTAGCGGGGAACACAGATACGCAGTATTTT.